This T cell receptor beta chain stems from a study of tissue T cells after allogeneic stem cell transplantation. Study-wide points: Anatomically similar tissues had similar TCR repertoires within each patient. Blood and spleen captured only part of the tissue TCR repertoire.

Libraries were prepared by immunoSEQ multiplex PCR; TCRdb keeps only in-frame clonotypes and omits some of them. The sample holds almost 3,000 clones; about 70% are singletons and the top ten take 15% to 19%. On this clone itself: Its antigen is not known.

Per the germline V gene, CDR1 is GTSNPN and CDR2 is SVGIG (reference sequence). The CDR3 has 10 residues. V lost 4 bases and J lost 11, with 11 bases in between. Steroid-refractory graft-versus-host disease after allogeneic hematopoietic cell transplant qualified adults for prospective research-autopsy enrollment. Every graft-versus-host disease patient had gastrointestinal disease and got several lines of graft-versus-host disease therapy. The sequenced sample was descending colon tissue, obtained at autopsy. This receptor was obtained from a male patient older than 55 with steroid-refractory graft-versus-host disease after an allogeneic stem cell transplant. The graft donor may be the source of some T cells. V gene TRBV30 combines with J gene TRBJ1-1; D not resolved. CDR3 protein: CAWILFDAFF. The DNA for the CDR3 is TGTGCCTGGATCCTGTTTGATGCTTTCTTT.